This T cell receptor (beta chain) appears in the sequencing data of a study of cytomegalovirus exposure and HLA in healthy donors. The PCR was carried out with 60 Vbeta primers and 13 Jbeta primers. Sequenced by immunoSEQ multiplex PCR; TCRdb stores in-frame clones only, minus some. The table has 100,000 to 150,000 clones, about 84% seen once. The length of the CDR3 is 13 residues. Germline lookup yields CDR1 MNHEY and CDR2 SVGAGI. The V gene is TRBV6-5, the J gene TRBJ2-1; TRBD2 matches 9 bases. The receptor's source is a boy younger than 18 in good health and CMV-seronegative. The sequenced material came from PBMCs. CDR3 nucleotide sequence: TGTGACCAGTATTCTAGCGGGAACAATGAGCAGTTCTTC. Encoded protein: CDQYSSGNNEQFF.